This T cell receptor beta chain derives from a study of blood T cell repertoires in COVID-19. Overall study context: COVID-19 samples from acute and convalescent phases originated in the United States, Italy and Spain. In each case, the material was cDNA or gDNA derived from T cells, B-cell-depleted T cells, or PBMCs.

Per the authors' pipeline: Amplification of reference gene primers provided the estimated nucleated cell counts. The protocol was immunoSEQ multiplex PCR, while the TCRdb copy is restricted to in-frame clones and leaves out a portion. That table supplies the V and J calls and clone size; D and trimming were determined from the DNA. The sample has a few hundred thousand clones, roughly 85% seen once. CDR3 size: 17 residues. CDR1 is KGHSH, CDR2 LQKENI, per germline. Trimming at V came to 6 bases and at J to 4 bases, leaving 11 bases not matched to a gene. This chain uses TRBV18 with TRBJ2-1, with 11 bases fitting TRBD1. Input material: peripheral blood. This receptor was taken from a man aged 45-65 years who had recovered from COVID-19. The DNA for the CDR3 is TGTGCCAGCTCTCCAGGAGGACAGGGGGCGAAGTACAATGAGCAGTTCTTC. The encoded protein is CASSPGGQGAKYNEQFF.